A selection of T cell receptor beta chains follows, all from one sample in a study of early T cells in non-severe SARS-CoV-2 infection. TCRdb passed the 5' RACE reads through MiXCR, listing each CDR3 protein once. There are 65,000 to 75,000 distinct CDR3 sequences in the sample; roughly 13% occur only once, and approximately 5.2% lies in the top ten. What was sequenced was whole blood. These receptors came from an adult who was a healthcare worker with PCR-confirmed SARS-CoV-2 infection or an uninfected control (not recorded which). The conserved cysteine and the conserved F or W are not part of the CDR3 here. Expanded clones are given a class, and other clones once, few, many or no size at all.

V gene	J gene	clone size	CDR3 protein
TRBV21-1	TRBJ2-5	few	ASSPKEQAQETQY
TRBV7-3	TRBJ2-5	many	ASSPKGQRVGETQY
TRBV7-9	TRBJ2-5	NA	ASGRPGLGKIKETQY
TRBV18	TRBJ1-4	few	ASSPTGTNEKLF
TRBV30	TRBJ2-2	few	AWSSGQGAAGELF
TRBV11-3	TRBJ1-2	once	ASSRGQGGYT
TRBV5-1	TRBJ2-3	NA	ASSLANLQTDTQY
TRBV15	TRBJ1-2	NA	ATSGGFGGGYT
TRBV2	TRBJ2-1	many	ASSVQFLPEQF
TRBV6-1	TRBJ1-6	NA	ASSEYVSPLH
TRBV7-2	TRBJ2-7	NA	ASSIETSGSTTYEQY
TRBV7-9	TRBJ2-3	few	ASSLRASVRTDTQY
TRBV21-1	TRBJ2-7	NA	ASSGQTSGSGASYEQY
TRBV7-2	TRBJ1-3	few	ASSLKSSGTGFSGNTIY
TRBV5-1	TRBJ1-1	once	ASSPNVRGPNTEAF
TRBV19	TRBJ2-5	many	ASSAKQETQY
TRBV6-4	TRBJ2-3	NA	ASSELRGDTQY
TRBV10-3	TRBJ2-7	many	AIRSDGPGEQY
TRBV18	TRBJ2-7	few	ASSHAEGYEQY
TRBV12-5	TRBJ2-3	many	ASARGQTPDTQY
TRBV28	TRBJ1-5	NA	ASSLLNSNQPQH
TRBV4-2	TRBJ2-3	few	ASSQNPGASTDTQY
TRBV5-1	TRBJ2-2	many	ASSSSGSLGTGELF
TRBV19	TRBJ2-3	many	ASRTRGARTDTQY
TRBV2	TRBJ1-1	NA	ASSADGRDTEAF
TRBV19	TRBJ2-2	NA	ASSTLTGTGNTGELF
TRBV7-8	TRBJ2-1	NA	ASSLVASGSQF
TRBV6-5	TRBJ1-5	many	ASSWGTGDNQPQH
TRBV5-1	TRBJ2-3	many	ASTYNGDYTDTQY
TRBV27	TRBJ1-5	many	ASSPLAGLQSNQPQH
TRBV24-1	TRBJ2-1	few	ATSAPGRSGNEQF
TRBV12-3/TRBV12-4	TRBJ1-1	many	ASRVRTGNTEAF
TRBV11-2	TRBJ2-1	NA	ASSLVLAEPERYNEQF
TRBV19	TRBJ2-1	many	ASSAKGLAVGSEQF
TRBV6-5	TRBJ2-1	many	ASSLSGRRGAYNEQF
TRBV5-1	TRBJ2-3	NA	ASSPGTGRGTDTQY
TRBV20-1	TRBJ1-1	NA	SARTGDTEAF
TRBV27	TRBJ2-7	NA	ASSKTGGISYEQY
TRBV7-9	TRBJ2-1	NA	ASSLGSISGLSYNEQF
TRBV4-1	TRBJ1-6	few	ASSPAYGNSPLH
TRBV11-2	TRBJ2-3	many	ASSGGDRIWSTDTQY
TRBV7-9	TRBJ2-3	NA	ASSPTPAGGADTQY
TRBV19	TRBJ2-1	NA	ASSTNSYNEQF
TRBV6-2/TRBV6-3	TRBJ2-1	many	ASTPWGAGDNEQF
TRBV10-1	TRBJ1-1	few	ASSESGRTQQAF
TRBV9	TRBJ1-1	NA	ASSAHGGLNTEAF
TRBV5-1	TRBJ2-5	NA	ASSFISASGETQY
TRBV29-1	TRBJ2-1	NA	SARSEQF
TRBV9	TRBJ1-1	NA	ASSVVDHAGTEAF
TRBV6-1	TRBJ2-6	NA	ASGDRGPGANVLT
TRBV6-2/TRBV6-3	TRBJ2-3	many	ASSRGTGDTDTQY
TRBV9	TRBJ1-5	few	ASSRHYDQPQH
TRBV7-2	TRBJ2-3	NA	ASSLARMLSDTQY
TRBV29-1	TRBJ2-4	NA	SVARDPKNIQY
TRBV4-1	TRBJ1-2	few	ASSQGETAYGYT
TRBV20-1	TRBJ1-1	many	SPGGVTEAF
TRBV9	TRBJ2-7	many	ASSASGQNYEQY
TRBV20-1	TRBJ2-7	NA	SAPSPPGRVTYEQY
TRBV2	TRBJ1-1	many	ASIRGAGGTEAF